The rows below give T cell receptor beta chains drawn from one sample of a study of graft-versus-host responses after intestinal transplantation. TCRdb keeps only in-frame clones here, not all; method: immunoSEQ multiplex PCR. The sample gives tens of thousands of clones, less than 95% of which show up once; 1.3% is in the top ten. Their antigen targets remain unknown. The starting material was unstimulated CD8+ T cells sorted from spleen or lymph node cells, obtained before intestinal transplant. All receptors come from a human donor who received an intestinal transplant. The CDR3 runs from the conserved cysteine through the conserved F or W. Fields, in order: D gene, J gene, V gene, clone size, CDR3 DNA, CDR3 protein. The D gene is left open where the match is weak. The size field is filled for only some rows; it gives once, few, many or a size class.

d_call: -; j_call: TRBJ1-1; v_call: TRBV13; clone_size: -; cdr3_nt: TGTGCCAGCTCTCCCGGGGTACGCAATGAAGCTTTCTTT; cdr3_aa: CASSPGVRNEAFF
d_call: -; j_call: TRBJ1-4; v_call: TRBV7-6; clone_size: -; cdr3_nt: TGTGCCAGCAGCTTACTGGGGGCTGGGGAAAAACTGTTTTTT; cdr3_aa: CASSLLGAGEKLFF
d_call: -; j_call: TRBJ2-2; v_call: TRBV18; clone_size: -; cdr3_nt: TGTGCCAGCTCACCATGGACAGAGAACACCGGGGAGCTGTTTTTT; cdr3_aa: CASSPWTENTGELFF
d_call: TRBD2; j_call: TRBJ2-3; v_call: TRBV15; clone_size: -; cdr3_nt: TGTGCCACCAGCAGAGAACCCCCTAGGACTAGCGGTTGGGCCCCCACAGATACGCAGTATTTT; cdr3_aa: CATSREPPRTSGWAPTDTQYF
d_call: -; j_call: TRBJ1-1; v_call: TRBV7-6; clone_size: -; cdr3_nt: TGTGCCAGCAGCGTCGTTAGAGGGTTGGCTGAAGCTTTCTTT; cdr3_aa: CASSVVRGLAEAFF
d_call: -; j_call: TRBJ2-7; v_call: TRBV10-3; clone_size: -; cdr3_nt: TGTGCCATCGGGGGGACCACCTACGAGCAGTACTTC; cdr3_aa: CAIGGTTYEQYF
d_call: -; j_call: TRBJ1-1; v_call: TRBV28; clone_size: -; cdr3_nt: TGTGCCAGCAGTTTCCGGGTTTTCGCGAACACTGAAGCTTTCTTT; cdr3_aa: CASSFRVFANTEAFF
d_call: TRBD1; j_call: TRBJ1-1; v_call: TRBV2; clone_size: -; cdr3_nt: TGTGCCAGCAGCGAAGCCGGACAGGGCCGAGCCATGAACACTGAAGCTTTCTTT; cdr3_aa: CASSEAGQGRAMNTEAFF
d_call: -; j_call: TRBJ2-7; v_call: TRBV27; clone_size: -; cdr3_nt: TGTGCCAGCGCCTCGAGCCACTACGAGCAGTACTTC; cdr3_aa: CASASSHYEQYF
d_call: -; j_call: TRBJ1-4; v_call: TRBV2; clone_size: few; cdr3_nt: TGTGCCAGCAGTCGACCAGAGGGGGCTAATGAAAAACTGTTTTTT; cdr3_aa: CASSRPEGANEKLFF
d_call: TRBD2; j_call: TRBJ2-3; v_call: TRBV7-2; clone_size: -; cdr3_nt: TGTGCCAGCAGCCGACTAGCGGGGGTCCACACAGATACGCAGTATTTT; cdr3_aa: CASSRLAGVHTDTQYF
d_call: -; j_call: TRBJ1-1; v_call: TRBV18; clone_size: -; cdr3_nt: TGTGCCAGCTCACTGGTAGAGGAGGGTTTAGGCACTGAAGCTTTCTTT; cdr3_aa: CASSLVEEGLGTEAFF
d_call: -; j_call: TRBJ1-6; v_call: TRBV15; clone_size: -; cdr3_nt: TGTGCCACCAGCAGGGACTTGGGCCCCGGGGGTGCTAATTCACCCCTCCACTTT; cdr3_aa: CATSRDLGPGGANSPLHF
d_call: -; j_call: TRBJ2-3; v_call: TRBV7-2; clone_size: -; cdr3_nt: TGTGCCAGCAGCCCTCAGGGTGATACGCAGTATTTT; cdr3_aa: CASSPQGDTQYF
d_call: TRBD2; j_call: TRBJ2-5; v_call: TRBV5-1; clone_size: -; cdr3_nt: TGTGCCAGCAGGCCAGGACTAGTGGCGGAGACCCAGTACTTC; cdr3_aa: CASRPGLVAETQYF
d_call: TRBD2; j_call: TRBJ2-7; v_call: TRBV27; clone_size: -; cdr3_nt: TGTGCCAGCAGGGAGTTAGCGGGGCCAGCCGCCTACGAGCAGTACTTC; cdr3_aa: CASRELAGPAAYEQYF
d_call: -; j_call: TRBJ2-5; v_call: TRBV9; clone_size: -; cdr3_nt: TGTGCCAGCAGCCCCACGGCGACTCAAGAGACCCAGTACTTC; cdr3_aa: CASSPTATQETQYF
d_call: -; j_call: TRBJ1-1; v_call: TRBV2; clone_size: -; cdr3_nt: TGTGCCAGCAGTGAAGCGCTTGAGGGAACGGCTTTCTTT; cdr3_aa: CASSEALEGTAFF
d_call: TRBD1; j_call: TRBJ1-2; v_call: TRBV5-1; clone_size: -; cdr3_nt: TGCGCCAGCAGCCTACCTCTCTCAGGGGGTGACTATGGCTACACCTTC; cdr3_aa: CASSLPLSGGDYGYTF
d_call: -; j_call: TRBJ2-7; v_call: TRBV4-1; clone_size: -; cdr3_nt: TGCGCCAGCAGCCAAGATGCAGGGGGGACCTACGAGCAGTACTTC; cdr3_aa: CASSQDAGGTYEQYF
d_call: -; j_call: TRBJ2-2; v_call: TRBV29-1; clone_size: -; cdr3_nt: TGCAGCGTTGAAGCGGTCACCGGGGAGCTGTTTTTT; cdr3_aa: CSVEAVTGELFF
d_call: TRBD1; j_call: TRBJ2-7; v_call: TRBV7-8; clone_size: -; cdr3_nt: TGTGCCAGCAGCTTAGGGGGACAGGGCTTGGGGGAGCAGTACTTC; cdr3_aa: CASSLGGQGLGEQYF
d_call: -; j_call: TRBJ2-1; v_call: TRBV18; clone_size: -; cdr3_nt: TGTGCCAGCTCACCGGGACAAGCCAATGAGCAGTTCTTC; cdr3_aa: CASSPGQANEQFF
d_call: -; j_call: TRBJ1-4; v_call: TRBV19; clone_size: -; cdr3_nt: TGTGCCAGTAGTATAGGGTCCGGCGGTCTGTTTTTT; cdr3_aa: CASSIGSGGLFF
d_call: -; j_call: TRBJ2-7; v_call: TRBV19; clone_size: -; cdr3_nt: TGTGCCAGTAGTATTCTGGCAGGGCAAATCCCCTACGAGCAGTACTTC; cdr3_aa: CASSILAGQIPYEQYF
d_call: TRBD2; j_call: TRBJ2-3; v_call: TRBV5-6; clone_size: -; cdr3_nt: TGTGCCAGCAGCAACGGGCGGGGGGGCCGGGATACGCAGTATTTT; cdr3_aa: CASSNGRGGRDTQYF
d_call: TRBD2; j_call: TRBJ2-1; v_call: TRBV6-5; clone_size: -; cdr3_nt: TGTGCCAGCTTTGGCGGGAGGTACAATGAGCAGTTCTTC; cdr3_aa: CASFGGRYNEQFF
d_call: TRBD1; j_call: TRBJ2-7; v_call: TRBV6-1; clone_size: -; cdr3_nt: TGTGCCAGCGGAGGGACAGGGGGTTTGTACGAGCAGTACTTC; cdr3_aa: CASGGTGGLYEQYF
d_call: -; j_call: TRBJ2-3; v_call: TRBV27; clone_size: -; cdr3_nt: TGTGCCAGCAGCCCTAACCCCTGGGCCCAAGATACGCAGTATTTT; cdr3_aa: CASSPNPWAQDTQYF
d_call: -; j_call: TRBJ1-2; v_call: TRBV7-9; clone_size: -; cdr3_nt: TGTGCCAGCAGCTTTAACAGCCCCCTTAACGATGGCTACACCTTC; cdr3_aa: CASSFNSPLNDGYTF
d_call: TRBD1; j_call: TRBJ1-2; v_call: TRBV29-1; clone_size: -; cdr3_nt: TGCAGCGTACCAGGGGGTAACTATGGCTACACCTTC; cdr3_aa: CSVPGGNYGYTF
d_call: -; j_call: TRBJ2-5; v_call: TRBV5-6; clone_size: -; cdr3_nt: TGTGCCAGCAGCTTGGGGGGCAGGCCCCCAGAGACCCAGTACTTC; cdr3_aa: CASSLGGRPPETQYF
d_call: TRBD1; j_call: TRBJ2-7; v_call: TRBV29-1; clone_size: -; cdr3_nt: TGCAGCGCTTGGACAGGGCCCGAGCAGTACTTC; cdr3_aa: CSAWTGPEQYF
d_call: TRBD1; j_call: TRBJ2-7; v_call: TRBV13; clone_size: -; cdr3_nt: TGTGCCAGCAGCTCTAACAGGGGGGTTCAGTACGAGCAGTACTTC; cdr3_aa: CASSSNRGVQYEQYF
d_call: -; j_call: TRBJ2-3; v_call: TRBV5-4; clone_size: once; cdr3_nt: TGTGCCAGTGGCTGGAGCACAGATACGCAGTATTTT; cdr3_aa: CASGWSTDTQYF
d_call: -; j_call: TRBJ1-4; v_call: TRBV6-5; clone_size: -; cdr3_nt: TGTGCCAGCAGTTACGCAGGGGAGGGTGAAAAACTGTTTTTT; cdr3_aa: CASSYAGEGEKLFF
d_call: TRBD1; j_call: TRBJ2-7; v_call: TRBV7-6; clone_size: -; cdr3_nt: TGTGCCAGCAGCGGCCGACAGGGGGTAGCCTACGAGCAGTACTTC; cdr3_aa: CASSGRQGVAYEQYF
d_call: TRBD1; j_call: TRBJ1-6; v_call: TRBV2; clone_size: few; cdr3_nt: TGTGCCAGCAGTGACCCCCAGGGGGCTAATTCACCCCTCCACTTT; cdr3_aa: CASSDPQGANSPLHF